Presented here are 28 T cell receptor beta chains from one specimen sequenced in a study of technical replicates of blood from four donors. Libraries were prepared by immunoSEQ multiplex PCR; TCRdb keeps only in-frame clonotypes and omits some of them. Among 60,000 to 80,000 clones listed, about nine tenths were seen once. Sequencing used PBMCs. The receptor source for this set is a human donor in good health. Some clones in this sample may be carry-over from other donors' samples.

The chain uses TRBV5-6 and TRBJ2-3; a possible D gene is TRBD2 (6 bases). Between the trimmed V and J ends, which lost 4 bases and 0 bases, there was a span of 24 bases. This CDR3 spans 19 amino acids. Per the germline V gene, CDR1 is SGHDT and CDR2 is YYEEEE. The CDR3 loop reads CASSSSDYPIQPSTDTQYF. In DNA form, the CDR3 reads TGTGCCAGCAGCAGCTCGGACTACCCGATCCAGCCTAGCACAGATACGCAGTATTTT.

V and J are TRBV5-1 and TRBJ2-2; the match to TRBD2 covers 11 bases. V was pared by 3 bases and J by 4 bases, with 17 bases of the junction left unmatched. The germline V gene has CDR1 SGHRS and CDR2 YFSETQ. The length of the CDR3 is 20 residues. The CDR3 DNA reads as TGCGCCAGCAGCTCGACATTGGCGGCTAGCGGGAGGTCACGCACCGGGGAGCTGTTTTTT. This translates into CASSSTLAASGRSRTGELFF. The variable domain in full, completed from reference TRBV5-1 and TRBJ2-2, reads KAGVTQTPRYLIKTRGQQVTLSCSPISGHRSVSWYQQTPGQGLQFLFEYFSETQRNKGNFPGRFSGRQFSNSRSEMNVSTLELGDSALYLCASSSTLAASGRSRTGELFFGEGSRLTVL.

The V call is TRBV5-1, the J call TRBJ2-2; the D gene is possibly TRBD2 (6 bases). Germline V gene sequence: CDR1 SGHRS, CDR2 YFSETQ. V was pared by 1 base and J by 3 bases, with 7 bases between. This CDR3 has 14 amino acids. CDR3 bases: TGCGCCAGCAGCTTGTCGGGGGACACCGGGGAGCTGTTTTTT. Translated: CASSLSGDTGELFF. The full variable domain, with the rest looked up from reference TRBV5-1 and TRBJ2-2, is KAGVTQTPRYLIKTRGQQVTLSCSPISGHRSVSWYQQTPGQGLQFLFEYFSETQRNKGNFPGRFSGRQFSNSRSEMNVSTLELGDSALYLCASSLSGDTGELFFGEGSRLTVL.

The rearrangement uses TRBV6-5 and TRBJ2-7; possible D gene TRBD2, 5 bases. From germline, CDR1 is MNHEY and CDR2 SVGAGI. CDR3 length equals 13 residues. V dropped 6 bases and J dropped 6 bases, with 15 bases sitting between them. The CDR3 bases are TGTGCCAGCAGGTCGAGAGGGCCCTCCGAGCAGTACTTC. Its protein product is CASRSRGPSEQYF.

The CDR3 nucleotides are TGTGCCACCAGCCGACAGGGGGGCGCGGGAGGGCCAGGCGAGCAGTACTTC. This encodes CATSRQGGAGGPGEQYF. The chain recombines TRBV10-3 with TRBJ2-7; D may match TRBD1 or TRBD2 (9 bases each). V dropped 10 bases and J dropped 6 bases, with 31 bases sitting between them. The CDR3 consists of 17 residues. Germline CDR1 ENHRY, CDR2 SYGVKD.

This chain uses TRBV5-4 with TRBJ1-6; 10 bases are shared with TRBD1. In germline, CDR1 is SGHNT, CDR2 YYREEE (reference sequence). The CDR3 has 16 amino acids. The trim removed 3 bases at V and 9 bases at J, leaving 9 bases unmatched. The CDR3 sequence is CASSSKTGTGVSPLHF. CDR3 in DNA: TGTGCCAGCAGCTCCAAGACAGGGACAGGGGTTTCACCCCTCCACTTT. The variable domain in full, with the rest retrieved from reference TRBV5-4 and TRBJ1-6, is ETGVTQSPTHLIKTRGQQVTLRCSSQSGHNTVSWYQQALGQGPQFIFQYYREEENGRGNFPPRFSGLQFPNYSSELNVNALELDDSALYLCASSSKTGTGVSPLHFGNGTRLTVT.

This sequence joins TRBV6-6 and TRBJ1-1; the match to TRBD1 covers 7 bases. Per germline, CDR1 MNHNY and CDR2 SVGAGI (reference sequence). This CDR3 has 13 residues. V lost 6 bases to trimming and J lost 3 bases; unmatched junction nucleotides: 4. The CDR3 region has the DNA TGTGCCAGCAGGGCAACAGGGGACACTGAAGCTTTCTTT. Its translation: CASRATGDTEAFF.

The gene calls are TRBV27 and TRBJ2-7; 7 nucleotides line up with TRBD2. The CDR3 totals 16 residues. Germline V gives CDR1 MNHEY, CDR2 SMNVEV (reference sequence). V lost 5 bases to trimming and J lost 6 bases; unmatched junction nucleotides: 16. The CDR3 DNA reads as TGTGCCAGCAGTCCTTTCATAGTAAGGGAGGGACTCGAGCAGTACTTC. This encodes CASSPFIVREGLEQYF.

The chain joins TRBV7-8 to TRBJ2-2; D is perhaps TRBD2 (6 bases). Germline-derived CDR1 and CDR2 are SGHVS and FQNEAQ. The CDR3 runs 16 residues. Trimming removed 5 bases from V and 7 bases from J, with 20 bases in between. CDR3 in amino acids: CASSQGGVGQRGELFF. In nucleotides, the CDR3 is TGTGCCAGCAGCCAAGGAGGGGTCGGGCAGCGCGGGGAGCTGTTTTTT.

This clone was picked up one time. The chain joins TRBV10-1 to TRBJ2-3; TRBD2 agrees at 7 bases. The trim removed 2 bases at V and 2 bases at J, leaving 10 bases unmatched. CDR1 is WNHNN and CDR2 is SYGVQD in the germline V gene (reference sequence). This CDR3 is built from 17 residues. The CDR3 DNA reads TGCGCCAGCAGTGAGCCCCCCGGGGAGCGGGACACAGATACGCAGTATTTT. Protein product: CASSEPPGERDTDTQYF.

V and J are TRBV27 and TRBJ1-6; 8 bases are a match to TRBD1. The germline CDR1 and CDR2 sequences are MNHEY and SMNVEV (reference sequence). There are 15 residues in the CDR3. V shed 2 bases, J shed 5 bases, and the junction held 2 bases outside the gene matches. In nucleotides, the CDR3 is TGTGCCAGCAGTTTACCGGACAGGGATAATTCACCCCTCCACTTT. Residues: CASSLPDRDNSPLHF.

The chain is built from TRBV10-2 and TRBJ2-1, with TRBD1 as a possible D gene (6 bases). The ends were cut back, 7 bases at V and 8 bases at J, with 12 bases in the middle. Germline V gene data show CDR1 as WSHSY and CDR2 as SAAADI. The CDR3 has 12 residues. The CDR3 coding sequence is TGCGCCAGCACCAACAGGGAAGATGAGCAGTTCTTC. Residues: CASTNREDEQFF.

The J gene is TRBJ2-1, the V gene TRBV5-1; 10 bases are shared with TRBD2. CDR3 size: 17 residues. J lost 4 bases, V lost 1 base, and 8 bases had no gene match. Germline CDR1 and CDR2: SGHRS and YFSETQ. The CDR3 loop reads CASSLPQRLAGYNEQFF. The CDR3, as DNA: TGCGCCAGCAGCTTGCCCCAGCGACTAGCGGGTTACAATGAGCAGTTCTTC.

V usage is TRBV7-2 and J usage is TRBJ2-5; D might be TRBD1 (5 bases). CDR1 and CDR2 (germline): SGHTA, FQGNSA. Trimming left V 5 bases short and J 5 bases short, with 12 bases between. The CDR3 runs to 13 residues. The CDR3 DNA reads TGTGCCAGCAGCCAGGGATCAGTGGAGACCCAGTACTTC. Protein: CASSQGSVETQYF. The full variable domain, completed using reference TRBV7-2 and TRBJ2-5, is GAGVSQSPSNKVTEKGKDVELRCDPISGHTALYWYRQSLGQGLEFLIYFQGNSAPDKSGLPSDRFSAERTGGSVSTLTIQRTQQEDSAVYLCASSQGSVETQYFGPGTRLLVL.

This chain links TRBV9 with TRBJ2-1; TRBD2 aligns across 7 bases. J was trimmed by 5 bases and V by 6 bases; bases with no gene match: 8. This CDR3 has 14 residues. The germline CDR1 and CDR2 sequences are SGDLS and YYNGEE. CDR3 sequence (DNA): TGTGCCAGCACCCCGAGCGGGGTCAACAATGAGCAGTTCTTC. As protein: CASTPSGVNNEQFF.

The chain has TRBV7-2 and TRBJ2-7; 8 bases are shared with TRBD2. The CDR3 sequence is 13 residues long. V lost 5 bases and J lost 7; bases outside the gene matches: 7. Per the germline V gene, CDR1 is SGHTA and CDR2 is FQGNSA. This chain's CDR3 is CASSPPGGREQYF. The CDR3 DNA follows: TGTGCCAGCAGCCCGCCGGGGGGGCGAGAGCAGTACTTC.

The rearrangement links TRBV19 to TRBJ2-1; D gene ambiguous. Looked up from germline, CDR1 is LNHDA and CDR2 is SQIVND (reference sequence). This CDR3 region has 15 residues. V was clipped by 3 bases and J by 5 bases, with 14 bases between them. This chain's CDR3 is CASSISGMSNNEQFF. Written as DNA, the CDR3 is TGTGCCAGTAGTATCAGTGGTATGTCCAACAATGAGCAGTTCTTC.

V is TRBV18 and J is TRBJ1-4, with unresolved D. Germline lookup yields CDR1 KGHSH and CDR2 LQKENI. The V end was cut by 6 bases, the J end by 0 bases, with 14 bases between. The CDR3 is 16 amino acids. CDR3 DNA: TGTGCCAGCTCCCAACAGTATCCAGCAACTAATGAAAAACTGTTTTTT. Translated: CASSQQYPATNEKLFF.

The chain has TRBV4-1 and TRBJ2-2; D perhaps matches TRBD2 (6 bases). The CDR3 spans 16 residues. The V gene lost 1 base and the J gene lost 2 bases, with 11 bases spanning the gap. CDR1 and CDR2 (germline): MGHRA, YSYEKL. The CDR3 protein is CASSQGGEYNTGELFF. CDR3 DNA: TGCGCCAGCAGCCAAGGGGGGGAATATAACACCGGGGAGCTGTTTTTT.

The chain joins TRBV10-3 to TRBJ2-7; TRBD1 matches 9 bases. V was pared by 6 bases and J by 4 bases, with 1 base of the junction left unmatched. The CDR3 loop spans 12 amino acids. Germline loops: CDR1 ENHRY, CDR2 SYGVKD. The CDR3 DNA follows: TGTGCCATCAGCGGGACAGGGTACGAGCAGTACTTC. Translating gives CAISGTGYEQYF.

V usage is TRBV25-1 and J usage is TRBJ1-6, with TRBD1 as a possible D gene (5 bases). This CDR3 has 15 amino acids. Deletions cut 6 bases from V and 9 bases from J, with 18 bases between. Germline values: CDR1 MGHDK, CDR2 SYGVNS. The CDR3 is CASSETGSPSSPLHF. CDR3 nucleotides: TGTGCCAGCAGCGAAACAGGATCTCCGAGTTCACCCCTCCACTTT.

The chain recombines TRBV7-9 with TRBJ2-2, with 7 bases fitting TRBD2. CDR3 size: 16 residues. The J segment lost 8 bases and the V segment lost 4 bases, leaving 13 bases of the junction unmatched. CDR1 SEHNR and CDR2 FQNEAQ come from the germline V gene (reference sequence). CDR3 nucleotide sequence: TGTGCCAGCAGCTCCCAGAGGGAGGGACGTCCTGGGGAGCTGTTTTTT. Protein sequence: CASSSQREGRPGELFF.

The genes are TRBV6-6 and TRBJ2-2; D is undetermined. V lost 6 bases and J 3 bases, leaving 8 bases between the germline ends. Per the germline V gene, CDR1 is MNHNY and CDR2 is SVGAGI (reference sequence). The CDR3 is 13 amino acids. CDR3 residues: CASRLHDTGELFF. CDR3 DNA: TGTGCCAGCAGACTACATGACACCGGGGAGCTGTTTTTT.

The gene calls are TRBV20-1 and TRBJ1-1; D call uncertain. Germline CDR1 DFQATT, CDR2 SNEGSKA (reference sequence). The CDR3 is 11 amino acids. Trimming removed 3 bases at V and 3 bases at J, with 5 bases between. CDR3: CSASTHTEAFF. CDR3 sequence (DNA): TGCAGTGCTAGCACACACACTGAAGCTTTCTTT.

J is TRBJ1-2 and V is TRBV16; no definite D call. The germline V gene has CDR1 KGHSY and CDR2 FQNENV. Trimming cost V 6 bases and J 3 bases, with 11 bases left between them. This CDR3 region has 13 residues. The CDR3 protein is CASSSEADYGYTF. The CDR3 DNA reads as TGTGCCAGCAGTTCGGAGGCAGACTATGGCTACACCTTC.

The chain recombines TRBV11-2 with TRBJ2-7, with a possible D match to TRBD2 (5 bases). The CDR3 spans 14 residues. V lost 0 bases to trimming and J lost 6 bases, with 12 bases between them. Germline CDR1 and CDR2: SGHAT and FQNNGV. CDR3 in amino acids: CASSLDGSDGEQYF. The CDR3 region has the DNA TGTGCCAGCAGCTTAGATGGGAGCGATGGCGAGCAGTACTTC.

In its sample, this clone ranks as medium-sized. For the CDR3, the DNA is TGTGCCAGCAGCCAAGATGCCGGGACAGGCTCCACTGAAGCTTTCTTT. It codes for CASSQDAGTGSTEAFF. The rearrangement joins TRBV4-2 to TRBJ1-1; 8 nucleotides match TRBD1. The trim removed 0 bases at V and 4 bases at J, leaving 7 bases unmatched. CDR1 LGHNA and CDR2 YNFKEQ come from the germline V gene. The CDR3 covers 16 residues.

The rearrangement joins TRBV7-2 to TRBJ2-5, with TRBD2 matching over 8 bases. V lost 5 bases and J lost 5; bases outside the gene matches: 10. The CDR3 spans 15 residues. Germline-derived CDR1 and CDR2 are SGHTA and FQGNSA. CDR3 amino acids: CASSPGSGGWETQYF. The CDR3 bases are TGTGCCAGCAGCCCAGGGTCGGGGGGGTGGGAGACCCAGTACTTC.